Listed below are T cell receptor beta chains from one sample, sequenced in a study of patients and donors after allogeneic stem cell transplantation. Each CDR3 protein is one row after TCRdb ran MiXCR on the RT-PCR reads. Seen here are about a million distinct CDR3 sequences, approximately 19% observed once, and the top ten hold 5% to 6.5%. The source material was blood, either unsorted or a sorted T cell fraction (not recorded which). These receptors all come from a human donor who was either an allogeneic HSCT recipient or a stem cell or donor lymphocyte infusion donor (not recorded which). It is not recorded whose cells these are; they may come from a transplant donor. CDR3s include the opening cysteine and the closing phenylalanine or tryptophan. D genes are given only for firm matches. Not all rows give a size; the values are once, few, many and, for expanded clones, a class.

V gene	clone size	D gene	J gene	CDR3 protein	CDR3 DNA
TRBV20-1	few	TRBD2	TRBJ2-3	CSARDPAPSSGRASQYF	TGCAGTGCTAGAGACCCTGCCCCTTCTAGCGGGAGGGCCTCGCAGTATTTT
TRBV5-1	few	.	TRBJ1-1	CASSLGTGSKTEAFF	TGCGCCAGCAGCTTGGGTACAGGGTCGAAGACTGAAGCTTTCTTT
TRBV7-9	few	.	TRBJ2-3	CASIVRQRGTDTQYF	TGTGCCAGCATCGTCAGACAGAGGGGCACAGATACGCAGTATTTT
TRBV10-3	.	TRBD2	TRBJ2-5	CAISAQAGRTYQETQYF	TGTGCCATCAGCGCTCAAGCGGGAAGGACTTATCAAGAGACCCAGTACTTC
TRBV12-3/TRBV12-4	.	TRBD1	TRBJ2-7	CASSRTGKQSYEQYF	TGTGCCAGCAGTCGGACAGGGAAACAGTCCTACGAGCAGTACTTC
TRBV20-1	few	TRBD2	TRBJ2-7	CSAREHTSGRYEQYF	TGCAGTGCTAGAGAACACACTAGCGGGCGGTACGAGCAGTACTTC
TRBV20-1	many	.	TRBJ1-1	CSAYDLNTEAFF	TGCAGTGCCTACGATCTGAACACTGAAGCTTTCTTT
TRBV5-6	.	.	TRBJ2-1	CASSFQAFQFF	TGTGCCAGCAGCTTTCAGGCCTTTCAGTTCTTC
TRBV12-3/TRBV12-4	many	TRBD2	TRBJ2-4	CASTWGGKAKNIQYF	TGTGCCAGCACTTGGGGGGGGAAAGCCAAAAACATTCAGTACTTC
TRBV11-2	few	.	TRBJ1-1	CASSLSAVGRGNTEAFF	TGTGCCAGCAGCCTCTCAGCGGTAGGGCGGGGGAACACTGAAGCTTTCTTT
TRBV21-1	.	.	TRBJ2-1	CASSKGLRYNEQFF	TGTGCCAGCAGCAAGGGCCTCCGCTACAATGAGCAGTTCTTC
TRBV20-1	.	TRBD2	TRBJ2-1	CSASGRAFNNEQFF	TGCAGTGCTAGCGGGAGGGCCTTTAACAATGAGCAGTTCTTC
TRBV9	.	.	TRBJ1-2	CASSVVVGGHGYTF	TGTGCCAGCAGCGTAGTCGTCGGGGGTCATGGCTACACCTTC
TRBV29-1	few	TRBD1	TRBJ2-5	CSVVTGGSRETQYF	TGCAGCGTTGTCACAGGGGGATCTAGAGAGACCCAGTACTTC
TRBV20-1	many	TRBD1	TRBJ2-2	CSAKTFGTGHGELFF	TGCAGTGCTAAGACGTTCGGGACAGGTCACGGGGAGCTGTTTTTT
TRBV6-5	few	.	TRBJ1-5	CASSYGWGNNQPQHF	TGTGCCAGCAGTTACGGGTGGGGGAACAATCAGCCCCAGCATTTT
TRBV5-1	few	.	TRBJ1-1	CASHLRGASEAFF	TGCGCCAGCCATCTCAGGGGAGCATCTGAAGCTTTCTTT
TRBV4-2	.	.	TRBJ2-1	CASSQDIYNEQFF	TGTGCCAGCAGCCAAGACATATACAATGAGCAGTTCTTC
TRBV10-3	.	TRBD1	TRBJ2-5	CAISESKDRVQETQYF	TGTGCCATCAGTGAGTCAAAGGACAGGGTTCAAGAGACCCAGTACTTC
TRBV5-1	.	TRBD1	TRBJ2-1	CASSFRSDRVYNEQFF	TGCGCCAGCAGCTTCAGGTCCGACAGGGTATACAATGAGCAGTTCTTC
TRBV15	.	.	TRBJ1-2	CATSRVRGGYGYTF	TGTGCCACCAGCAGAGTTAGGGGCGGGTATGGCTACACCTTC
TRBV27	few	.	TRBJ2-3	CASSFTVPSTDTQYF	TGTGCCAGCAGTTTTACCGTCCCATCCACAGATACGCAGTATTTT
TRBV9	.	TRBD1	TRBJ2-7	CASSKTGTASYEQYF	TGTGCCAGCAGCAAAACCGGGACAGCCTCCTACGAGCAGTACTTC
TRBV7-2	.	.	TRBJ2-5	CASKGGGKTQYF	TGTGCCAGCAAGGGGGGGGGGAAGACCCAGTACTTC
TRBV27	.	.	TRBJ2-6	CASSRKSSGANVLTF	TGTGCCAGCAGTAGAAAAAGCTCTGGGGCCAACGTCCTGACTTTC
TRBV6-2/TRBV6-3	few	.	TRBJ2-2	CACTRGFLPTGELFF	TGTGCCTGCACCCGGGGGTTCCTCCCCACCGGGGAGCTGTTTTTT
TRBV24-1	few	.	TRBJ2-7	CATSDPRGRPGEQYF	TGTGCCACCAGTGATCCCCGGGGGCGCCCTGGCGAGCAGTACTTC
TRBV29-1	few	.	TRBJ1-3	CSVDRDGSSGNTIYF	TGCAGCGTTGACCGGGACGGTAGCTCTGGAAACACCATATATTTT
TRBV5-5	few	TRBD2	TRBJ2-3	CASRVPGLGTDTQYF	TGTGCCAGCAGAGTACCGGGACTAGGCACAGATACGCAGTATTTT
TRBV9	.	.	TRBJ1-1	CASSIGPVKSMNTEAFF	TGTGCCAGCAGCATCGGACCCGTAAAATCCATGAACACTGAAGCTTTCTTT
TRBV24-1	.	.	TRBJ2-5	CATSDSGGGRETQYF	TGTGCCACCAGTGATTCAGGCGGTGGACGAGAGACCCAGTACTTC
TRBV5-1	few	.	TRBJ2-4	CASSLNDRHIQYF	TGCGCCAGCAGCTTGAACGACAGGCACATTCAGTACTTC
TRBV12-3/TRBV12-4	.	TRBD1	TRBJ2-7	CASSLMGDRVYEQYF	TGTGCCAGCAGTTTAATGGGGGACAGGGTCTACGAGCAGTACTTC
TRBV15	many	.	TRBJ1-5	CATGYRDQPQHF	TGTGCCACCGGTTATAGGGATCAGCCCCAGCATTTT
TRBV7-9	few	.	TRBJ1-4	CASSLRLDEKLFF	TGTGCCAGCAGCTTGCGGTTGGATGAAAAACTGTTTTTT
TRBV11-3	few	.	TRBJ2-3	CASSSYLGGHTDTQYF	TGTGCCAGCAGCTCTTACCTCGGGGGGCACACAGATACGCAGTATTTT
TRBV12-3/TRBV12-4	few	.	TRBJ1-1	CASSRAGGLTEAFF	TGTGCCAGCAGTAGGGCGGGCGGGTTGACTGAAGCTTTCTTT
TRBV4-1	few	.	TRBJ1-1	CASSHRTVNTEAFF	TGCGCCAGCAGCCATAGGACAGTAAACACTGAAGCTTTCTTT
TRBV4-3	few	.	TRBJ1-2	CASSQEGRGSGYTF	TGCGCCAGCAGCCAAGAAGGCAGGGGATCAGGCTACACCTTC
TRBV27	few	TRBD2	TRBJ2-1	CASSFLAGGPDEQFF	TGTGCCAGCAGTTTCCTAGCGGGAGGGCCTGATGAGCAGTTCTTC
TRBV20-1	few	TRBD2	TRBJ2-4	CSAEGLAGGRAKNIQYF	TGCAGTGCAGAGGGACTAGCGGGGGGCCGGGCCAAAAACATTCAGTACTTC
TRBV20-1	.	.	TRBJ1-2	CSAREDYGYTF	TGCAGTGCTAGAGAGGACTATGGCTACACCTTC
TRBV20-1	few	.	TRBJ2-3	CSAHGSSTDTQYF	TGCAGTGCTCATGGGAGCAGCACAGATACGCAGTATTTT
TRBV18	.	.	TRBJ1-5	CASSAATGFQPQHF	TGTGCCAGCTCTGCGGCCACAGGATTTCAGCCCCAGCATTTT
TRBV10-3	.	.	TRBJ1-2	CAISDSRTPNYGYTF	TGTGCCATCAGTGATTCACGGACGCCTAACTATGGCTACACCTTC
TRBV18	.	TRBD1	TRBJ2-3	CASHRDRGPTDTQYF	TGTGCCAGCCACCGGGACAGGGGACCCACAGATACGCAGTATTTT
TRBV12-3/TRBV12-4	many	.	TRBJ1-2	CASSPGDYGYTF	TGTGCCAGCAGTCCAGGGGACTATGGCTACACCTTC
TRBV5-1	many	.	TRBJ1-1	CASSLAQGNTEAFF	TGTGCCAGCAGTTTAGCGCAGGGAAACACTGAAGCTTTCTTT
TRBV7-6	few	TRBD2	TRBJ2-1	CASSSKLAGGLTSSYNEQFF	TGTGCCAGCAGCAGTAAACTAGCGGGAGGCCTAACGAGCTCCTACAATGAGCAGTTCTTC
TRBV20-1	.	TRBD2	TRBJ2-1	CSASRLAGGHNEQFF	TGCAGTGCAAGCAGACTAGCGGGGGGGCACAATGAGCAGTTCTTC
TRBV2	.	.	TRBJ1-6	CASSEDSRINSPLHF	TGTGCCAGCAGTGAGGATTCCCGAATTAATTCACCCCTCCACTTT
TRBV10-3	few	.	TRBJ2-1	CAISERGFNEQFF	TGTGCCATCAGTGAAAGGGGGTTCAATGAGCAGTTCTTC
TRBV5-6	.	TRBD1	TRBJ2-4	CASTPGQGYLNIQYF	TGTGCCAGCACCCCGGGACAGGGCTACTTAAACATTCAGTACTTC
TRBV18	.	TRBD1	TRBJ2-3	CASSPVGQRTDTQYF	TGTGCCAGCTCACCAGTGGGACAGCGCACAGATACGCAGTATTTT
TRBV20-1	.	TRBD1	TRBJ2-3	CSARGYPTDTQYF	TGCAGTGCCAGGGGGTACCCCACAGATACGCAGTATTTT
TRBV27	.	.	TRBJ2-7	CASSEGVGPYEQYF	TGTGCCAGCAGTGAAGGGGTGGGCCCCTACGAGCAGTACTTC
TRBV7-3	few	TRBD2	TRBJ2-2	CASRSTSVDTGELFF	TGTGCCAGCAGATCTACTAGCGTAGACACCGGGGAGCTGTTTTTT